What follows are 18 T cell receptor beta chains derived from one specimen sequenced in a study of CD8 T cells in ankylosing spondylitis. TCRdb re-derived calls from the 5' RACE reads in MiXCR, one entry per CDR3 protein. The data show 200,000 to 250,000 distinct CDR3 sequences, around a tenth seen once. The sequenced sample was blood, either unsorted or a sorted T cell fraction (not recorded which). These receptors came from a male donor with ankylosing spondylitis or in good health (not recorded which).

This clonotype was detected ten times or more. The chain recombines TRBV5-1 with TRBJ2-1; D is unclear. The CDR3 runs to 16 residues. Germline V gives CDR1 SGHRS, CDR2 YFSETQ. V gave up 0 bases and J gave up 4 bases, with 14 bases separating them. CDR3 region: CASSLAEGNPYNEQFF. The DNA of the CDR3 is TGCGCCAGCAGCTTGGCCGAAGGGAACCCTTACAATGAGCAGTTCTTC. The full variable domain, completed using reference TRBV5-1 and TRBJ2-1, is KAGVTQTPRYLIKTRGQQVTLSCSPISGHRSVSWYQQTPGQGLQFLFEYFSETQRNKGNFPGRFSGRQFSNSRSEMNVSTLELGDSALYLCASSLAEGNPYNEQFFGPGTRLTVL.

Ten or more counts support this clonotype. The rearrangement uses TRBV28 and TRBJ2-3; D is unresolved. CDR3 length: 14 residues. Per germline, CDR1 MDHEN and CDR2 SYDVKM. V lost 3 bases and J 1 base, leaving 8 bases between the germline ends. CDR3: CASSLMQRTDTQYF. For the CDR3, the DNA is TGTGCCAGCAGTTTGATGCAGCGCACAGATACGCAGTATTTT.

Many counts were recorded for this clonotype. The chain links TRBV5-1 to TRBJ2-3; weak D call: TRBD2 (6 bases). V was pared by 0 bases and J by 3 bases, with 8 bases between. Germline-derived CDR1 and CDR2 are SGHRS and YFSETQ. The CDR3 is 14 amino acids. The DNA of the CDR3 is TGCGCCAGCAGCTTGGCCGCGGGAACAGATACGCAGTATTTT. It translates to CASSLAAGTDTQYF.

The rearrangement joins TRBV5-1 to TRBJ2-2; 9 bases map to TRBD1. Looked up from germline, CDR1 is SGHRS and CDR2 is YFSETQ. The CDR3 is 16 amino acids. The J segment lost 8 bases and the V segment lost 4 bases, leaving 12 bases of the junction unmatched. The CDR3 sequence is CASSPTGTGNVGELFF. The DNA of the CDR3 is TGCGCCAGCAGCCCCACCGGGACAGGGAACGTTGGGGAGCTGTTTTTT.

This clonotype showed up many times. The rearrangement joins TRBV11-2 to TRBJ1-3; weak D call: TRBD1 (5 bases). CDR1 and CDR2 (germline): SGHAT, FQNNGV. The CDR3 loop spans 15 amino acids. The ends were cut back, 5 bases at V and 4 bases at J, with 15 bases in the middle. The CDR3 spells CASSRSGTGGNTIYF. The CDR3 DNA reads as TGTGCCAGCAGCCGCTCCGGGACGGGGGGAAACACCATATATTTT.

This clonotype appeared a few times. The chain combines TRBV11-1 with TRBJ1-3; 8 bases line up with TRBD1. After removal of 6 bases from V and 0 bases from J, the junction contained 16 bases not matched to a gene. CDR3 length equals 19 residues. The germline CDR1 and CDR2 sequences are SGHAT and FQDESV (reference sequence). As DNA, the CDR3 is TGTGCCAGCAGGTTCAACTTACCGGACAGGGACAACTCTGGAAACACCATATATTTT. Translated, it gives CASRFNLPDRDNSGNTIYF.

Turning to this clonotype: A much larger clone lies one base from this, so it may be a read error. This CDR3 reads CASTPRGVTGNTIYF. DNA for the CDR3: TGTGCCAGCACTCCCCGGGGGGTTACTGGAAACACCATATATTTT. The chain carries TRBV12-3 or TRBV12-4 and TRBJ1-3, with D perhaps TRBD1 (5 bases). The CDR3 runs to 15 residues. V dropped 7 bases and J dropped 2 bases, with 15 bases sitting between them.

This clonotype appeared many times. The chain uses TRBV24-1 and TRBJ1-2; a weak D match, TRBD1 (6 bases). The germline V and J ends were trimmed by 3 bases and 4 bases, with 11 bases remaining between them. Germline V CDR1 and CDR2: KGHDR, SFDVKD. The CDR3 sequence is 14 residues long. In nucleotides, the CDR3 is TGTGCCACCAGTGATAGGGACAAACCCTATGGCTACACCTTC. Its protein is CATSDRDKPYGYTF.

The chain joins TRBV9 to TRBJ2-2; a possible D gene is TRBD2 (5 bases). V lost 4 bases and J 3 bases, leaving 10 bases between the germline ends. This CDR3 contains 14 residues. Per germline, CDR1 SGDLS and CDR2 YYNGEE. CDR3 coding DNA: TGTGCCAGCAGCCCCCACGGGGACACCGGGGAGCTGTTTTTT. It encodes CASSPHGDTGELFF.

This clonotype was recorded at least ten times. The chain recombines TRBV5-1 with TRBJ2-7, with D possibly being TRBD1 (6 bases). This CDR3 is built from 14 residues. Deletions cut 0 bases from V and 2 bases from J, with 9 bases between. Per germline, CDR1 SGHRS and CDR2 YFSETQ. The DNA for the CDR3 is TGCGCCAGCAGCTTGGGGACAGTACCCTACGAGCAGTACTTC. This codes for CASSLGTVPYEQYF. The entire variable domain, with the rest obtained from reference TRBV5-1 and TRBJ2-7, is as follows: KAGVTQTPRYLIKTRGQQVTLSCSPISGHRSVSWYQQTPGQGLQFLFEYFSETQRNKGNFPGRFSGRQFSNSRSEMNVSTLELGDSALYLCASSLGTVPYEQYFGPGTRLTVT.

This clonotype was counted at least ten times. The chain couples TRBV27 to TRBJ1-1; the D gene is possibly TRBD1 (5 bases). The CDR3 is 21 residues long. In germline, CDR1 is MNHEY, CDR2 SMNVEV (reference sequence). Trimming removed 6 bases from V and 4 bases from J, with 36 bases in between. CDR3 nucleotide sequence: TGTGCCAGCAGAACCAAGCAGTTTATCTTCTGGAGGTGGGGGAAGGGCACTGAAGCTTTCTTT. The encoded protein is CASRTKQFIFWRWGKGTEAFF.

This clonotype was seen repeatedly, ten times or more. V usage is TRBV5-1 and J usage is TRBJ1-2; a weak D match, TRBD1 (6 bases). CDR1 is SGHRS and CDR2 is YFSETQ in the germline V gene. This CDR3 is built from 13 residues. With 3 bases removed from V and 5 bases from J, the gap between germline ends came to 11 bases. In DNA, the CDR3 is TGCGCCAGCAGCTACGACGGACAGTATGGCTACACCTTC. Amino acid sequence: CASSYDGQYGYTF.

At least ten counts were recorded for this clonotype. This sequence joins TRBV25-1 and TRBJ2-6; TRBD1 matches 7 bases. Germline CDR1 and CDR2: MGHDK and SYGVNS. The CDR3 length is 19 residues. V lost 3 bases and J lost 0; bases outside the gene matches: 11. CDR3 sequence reads: CASSDTRDRVSSGANVLTF. The CDR3 nucleotides are TGTGCCAGCAGTGATACCAGGGACAGAGTTAGCTCTGGGGCCAACGTCCTGACTTTC.

This clonotype appeared many times. The rearrangement links TRBV10-1 to TRBJ2-3; 9 bases agree with TRBD2. From germline, CDR1 is WNHNN and CDR2 SYGVQD (reference sequence). The junction had 6 bases not matched to a gene; V was cut back by 0 bases and J by 5 bases. The CDR3 sequence is 16 residues long. The CDR3 sequence: CASSESPSGAGDTQYF. DNA for the CDR3: TGCGCCAGCAGTGAGTCGCCTAGCGGGGCGGGAGATACGCAGTATTTT.

This clonotype was counted ten times or more. V usage is TRBV12-3 or TRBV12-4 and J usage is TRBJ2-1; D tentatively fits TRBD1 or TRBD2 (6 bases each). This CDR3 spans 13 amino acids. Between the trimmed V and J ends, which lost 6 bases and 6 bases, there was a span of 12 bases. In nucleotides, the CDR3 is TGTGCCAGCAGCCCCCCGGGGGCCAATGAGCAGTTCTTC. It encodes CASSPPGANEQFF.

This clonotype appeared a few times. The J gene is TRBJ2-1, the V gene TRBV11-3; D not certain. The V gene's germline CDR1 is SGHNT and CDR2 YENEEA. Trimming took 3 bases from V and 4 from J, leaving 13 bases between them. This CDR3 has 15 amino acids. DNA of the CDR3: TGTGCCAGCAGCTTCTCAGCGCAAGGGTACAATGAGCAGTTCTTC. Translating it yields CASSFSAQGYNEQFF.

Remarks on this clonotype: A read error may explain this, as a much larger clone is one base away. This chain joins TRBV5-1 and TRBJ2-5; 7 bases align to TRBD1. From germline, CDR1 is SGHRS and CDR2 YFSETQ. The CDR3 runs 14 residues. Trimming cost V 4 bases and J 5 bases; bases outside gene matches: 8. The CDR3 loop is CASSAPTGEETQYF. CDR3 DNA: TGCGCCAGCAGCGCGCCCACAGGGGAGGAGACCCAGTACTTC.

This clonotype was counted between two and nine times. This chain connects TRBV29-1 to TRBJ2-1; no firm D call. The CDR3 totals 12 residues. Per germline, CDR1 SQVTM and CDR2 ANQGSEA. V was trimmed by 2 bases and J by 2 bases, leaving 4 bases between them. The CDR3 coding sequence is TGCAGCGTTGAACCCCCCTACAATGAGCAGTTCTTC. Amino acid sequence: CSVEPPYNEQFF.